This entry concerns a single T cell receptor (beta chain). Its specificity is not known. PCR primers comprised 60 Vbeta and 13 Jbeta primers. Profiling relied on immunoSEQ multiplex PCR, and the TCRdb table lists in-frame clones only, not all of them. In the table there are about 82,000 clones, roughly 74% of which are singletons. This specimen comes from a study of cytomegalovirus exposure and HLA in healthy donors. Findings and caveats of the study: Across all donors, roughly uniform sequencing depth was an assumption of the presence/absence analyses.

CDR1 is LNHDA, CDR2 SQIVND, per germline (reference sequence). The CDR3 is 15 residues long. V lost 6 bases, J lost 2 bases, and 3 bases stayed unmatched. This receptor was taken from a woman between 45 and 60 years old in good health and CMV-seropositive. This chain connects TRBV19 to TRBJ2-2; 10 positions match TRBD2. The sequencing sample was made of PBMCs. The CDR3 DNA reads TGTGCCAGTAGACAGCGGGAGGGAAACACCGGGGAGCTGTTTTTT. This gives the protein CASRQREGNTGELFF.